This is a list of T cell receptor beta chains from one sample in a study of long-term antiretroviral therapy in people with HIV. Profiling relied on immunoSEQ multiplex PCR, and the TCRdb table lists in-frame clones only, not all of them. The sample consists of more than 30,000 clones, around 75% of them appearing once. The input for sequencing was unsorted PBMCs, taken 1.9 years after starting antiretroviral therapy. These TCRs come from a man between 18 and 29 years old with HIV. CDR3s include the opening cysteine and the closing phenylalanine or tryptophan. Each record gives: clone size, V gene, J gene, D gene, CDR3 DNA, CDR3 protein. D genes are given only for firm matches. Clone size is shown for a subset of rows, as once, few, many or a class of expanded clone.

once	TRBV2	TRBJ2-5	TRBD2	TGTGCCAGCACTTTGGGACTAGCGGGGAGCTCGCAAGAGACCCAGTACTTC	CASTLGLAGSSQETQYF
few	TRBV19	TRBJ1-1	NA	TGTGCCAGTAGTCATAAGAGGAACACTGAAGCTTTCTTT	CASSHKRNTEAFF
NA	TRBV5-6	TRBJ2-3	TRBD1	TGTGCCAGCAGCCAGGGACAGCGCACGCAGTATTTT	CASSQGQRTQYF
once	TRBV7-9	TRBJ1-1	NA	TGTGCCAGCAGCCGTGGCGGGGACACTGAAGCTTTCTTT	CASSRGGDTEAFF
NA	TRBV5-1	TRBJ1-5	NA	TGCGCCAGCAGCTTGGACGGGGTCCAGCCCCAGCATTTT	CASSLDGVQPQHF
NA	TRBV6-1	TRBJ1-4	NA	TGTGCCAGCAGTGAAGCGCTTTTCTCGGGGGTTGGGGAAAAACTGTTTTTT	CASSEALFSGVGEKLFF
NA	TRBV11-2	TRBJ2-2	NA	TGTGCCAGCAGCTTCGCGGAGGGGATCGAGAACACCGGGGAGCTGTTTTTT	CASSFAEGIENTGELFF
NA	TRBV10-3	TRBJ2-5	TRBD2	TGTGCCATCAGTGAGCAGCGGGGAGGCGGAGAGACCCAGTACTTC	CAISEQRGGGETQYF
NA	TRBV19	TRBJ1-4	NA	TGTGCCAGTAGTGGCGAAAAACTGTTTTTT	CASSGEKLFF
NA	TRBV19	TRBJ1-1	NA	TGTGCCAGTATTGGGGGCATGAACACTGAAGCTTTCTTT	CASIGGMNTEAFF
NA	TRBV27	TRBJ2-7	TRBD1	TGTGCCAGCAGTTTACGGGACAGGGGCCACGAGCAGTACTTC	CASSLRDRGHEQYF
NA	TRBV21-1	TRBJ1-1	NA	TGTGCCAGCAGCAGCCGGGCAGCCATGGGAAGGGGGAACACTGAAGCTTTCTTT	CASSSRAAMGRGNTEAFF
NA	TRBV18	TRBJ1-1	NA	TGTGCCAGCTCACCAGCGAACACTGAAGCTTTCTTT	CASSPANTEAFF
NA	TRBV18	TRBJ1-5	NA	TGTGCCAGCTCACCCGCCGGAATGGTGGGTCAGCCCCAGCATTTT	CASSPAGMVGQPQHF
NA	TRBV6-1	TRBJ1-3	NA	TGTGCCAGCTATACAGGGTTTACTGGAAACACCATATATTTT	CASYTGFTGNTIYF
NA	TRBV19	TRBJ2-5	NA	TGTGCCAGTAGTGGCTCGTGGGGGACCCAGTACTTC	CASSGSWGTQYF
NA	TRBV6-6	TRBJ1-4	NA	TGTGCCAGCCTCCTCGTCGTCTGGGGTAATGAAAAACTGTTTTTT	CASLLVVWGNEKLFF
NA	TRBV15	TRBJ1-2	NA	TGTGCCACCAGCAGTCAGGGGTCCTATGGCTACACCTTC	CATSSQGSYGYTF
NA	TRBV2	TRBJ1-4	NA	TGTGCCAGCAGGGTATCTAATGAAAAACTGTTTTTT	CASRVSNEKLFF
NA	TRBV5-1	TRBJ1-3	NA	TGCGCCAGCAGCACGGAGACAGACGGAAACACCATATATTTT	CASSTETDGNTIYF
NA	TRBV6-5	TRBJ1-5	TRBD1	TGTGCCAGCAGCAGGGGGGAAGGGCATCAGCCCCAGCATTTT	CASSRGEGHQPQHF
few	TRBV7-3	TRBJ2-1	TRBD1	TGTGCCAGCAGCTCCCCCGGGACAGAACCTGAGCAGTTCTTC	CASSSPGTEPEQFF